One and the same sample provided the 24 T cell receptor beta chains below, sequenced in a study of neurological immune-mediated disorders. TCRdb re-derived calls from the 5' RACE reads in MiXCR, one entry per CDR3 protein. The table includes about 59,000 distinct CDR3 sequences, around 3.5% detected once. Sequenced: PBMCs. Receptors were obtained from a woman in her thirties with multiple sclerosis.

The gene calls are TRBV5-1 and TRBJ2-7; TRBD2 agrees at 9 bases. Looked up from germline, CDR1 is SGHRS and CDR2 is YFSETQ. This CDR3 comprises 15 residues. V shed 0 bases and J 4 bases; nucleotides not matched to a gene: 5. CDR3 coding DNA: TGCGCCAGCAGCTTGGTCGGCGGGGGGGCATACGAGCAGTACTTC. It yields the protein CASSLVGGGAYEQYF.

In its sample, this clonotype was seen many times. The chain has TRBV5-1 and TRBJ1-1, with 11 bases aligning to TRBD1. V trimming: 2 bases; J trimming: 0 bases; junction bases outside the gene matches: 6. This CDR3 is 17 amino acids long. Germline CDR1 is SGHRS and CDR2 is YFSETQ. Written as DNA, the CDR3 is TGCGCCAGCAGCTTACCCGGGACAGGGGGATTGAACACTGAAGCTTTCTTT. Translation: CASSLPGTGGLNTEAFF. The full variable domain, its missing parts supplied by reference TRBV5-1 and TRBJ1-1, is KAGVTQTPRYLIKTRGQQVTLSCSPISGHRSVSWYQQTPGQGLQFLFEYFSETQRNKGNFPGRFSGRQFSNSRSEMNVSTLELGDSALYLCASSLPGTGGLNTEAFFGQGTRLTVV.

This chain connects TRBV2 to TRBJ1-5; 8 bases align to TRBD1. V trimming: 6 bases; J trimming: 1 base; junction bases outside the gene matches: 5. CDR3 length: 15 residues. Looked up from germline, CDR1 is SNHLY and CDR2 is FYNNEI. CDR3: CASRPTGGSNQPQHF. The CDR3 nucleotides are TGTGCCAGCAGGCCCACAGGGGGAAGCAATCAGCCCCAGCATTTT.

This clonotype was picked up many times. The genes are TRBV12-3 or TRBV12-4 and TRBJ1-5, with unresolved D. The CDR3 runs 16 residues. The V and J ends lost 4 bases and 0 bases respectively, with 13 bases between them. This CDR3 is CASSSSREGSNQPQHF. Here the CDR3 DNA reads TGTGCCAGCAGTTCCAGTCGGGAAGGTAGCAATCAGCCCCAGCATTTT.

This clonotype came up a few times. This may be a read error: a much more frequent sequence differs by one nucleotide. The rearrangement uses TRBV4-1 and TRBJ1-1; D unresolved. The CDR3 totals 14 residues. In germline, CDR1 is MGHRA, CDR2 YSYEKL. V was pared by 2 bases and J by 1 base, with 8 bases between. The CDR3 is CASSQRKGNTEAFF. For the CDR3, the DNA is TGCGCCAGCAGCCAAAGAAAGGGGAACACTGAAGCTTTCTTT.

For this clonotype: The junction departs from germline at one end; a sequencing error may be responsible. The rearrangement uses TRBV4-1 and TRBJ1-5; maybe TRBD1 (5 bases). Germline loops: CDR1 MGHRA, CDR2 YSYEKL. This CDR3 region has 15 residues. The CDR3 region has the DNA TGCGCCAGCAGCCTACACCGGGACGGGGGTCAGCCCCAGAATTTT. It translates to CASSLHRDGGQPQNF.

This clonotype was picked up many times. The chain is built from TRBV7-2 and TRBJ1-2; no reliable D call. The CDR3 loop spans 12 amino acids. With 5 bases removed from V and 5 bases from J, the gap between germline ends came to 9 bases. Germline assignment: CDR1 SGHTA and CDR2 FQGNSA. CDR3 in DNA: TGTGCCAGCAGCGCCGGAAAGTATGGCTACACCTTC. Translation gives CASSAGKYGYTF.

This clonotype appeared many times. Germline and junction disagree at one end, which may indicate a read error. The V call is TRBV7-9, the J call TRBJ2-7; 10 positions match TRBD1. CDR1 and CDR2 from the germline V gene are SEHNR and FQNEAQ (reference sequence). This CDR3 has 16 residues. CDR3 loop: CASSLARGQGTYGQYF. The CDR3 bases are TGTGCCAGCAGCTTAGCCAGGGGACAGGGGACTTACGGGCAGTACTTC.

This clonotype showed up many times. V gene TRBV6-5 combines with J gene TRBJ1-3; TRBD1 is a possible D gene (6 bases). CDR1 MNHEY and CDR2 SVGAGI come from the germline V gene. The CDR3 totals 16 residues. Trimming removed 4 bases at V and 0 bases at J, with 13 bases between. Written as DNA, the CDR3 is TGTGCCAGCAGTTTCACCCAGGGGTCCTCTGGAAACACCATATATTTT. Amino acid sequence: CASSFTQGSSGNTIYF.

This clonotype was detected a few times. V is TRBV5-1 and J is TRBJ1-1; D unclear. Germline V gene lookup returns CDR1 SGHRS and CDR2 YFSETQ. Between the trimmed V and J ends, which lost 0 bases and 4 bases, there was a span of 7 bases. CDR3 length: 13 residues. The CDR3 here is CASSLEVSTEAFF. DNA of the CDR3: TGCGCCAGCAGCTTGGAGGTATCCACTGAAGCTTTCTTT. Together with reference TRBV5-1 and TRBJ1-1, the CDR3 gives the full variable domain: KAGVTQTPRYLIKTRGQQVTLSCSPISGHRSVSWYQQTPGQGLQFLFEYFSETQRNKGNFPGRFSGRQFSNSRSEMNVSTLELGDSALYLCASSLEVSTEAFFGQGTRLTVV.

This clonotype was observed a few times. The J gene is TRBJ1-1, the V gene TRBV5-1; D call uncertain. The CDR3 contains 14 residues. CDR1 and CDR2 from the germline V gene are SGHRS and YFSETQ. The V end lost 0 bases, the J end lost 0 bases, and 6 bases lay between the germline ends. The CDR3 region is CASSLVEVNTEAFF. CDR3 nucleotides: TGCGCCAGCAGCTTGGTTGAAGTGAACACTGAAGCTTTCTTT.

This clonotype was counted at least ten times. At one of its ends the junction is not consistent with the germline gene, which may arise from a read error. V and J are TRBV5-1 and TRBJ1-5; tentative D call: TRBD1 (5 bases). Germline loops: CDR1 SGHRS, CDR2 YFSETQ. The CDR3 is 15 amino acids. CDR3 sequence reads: CASSPLDSSNQPQNF. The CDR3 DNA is TGCGCCAGCAGCCCACTTGACAGCAGCAATCAGCCCCAGAATTTT.

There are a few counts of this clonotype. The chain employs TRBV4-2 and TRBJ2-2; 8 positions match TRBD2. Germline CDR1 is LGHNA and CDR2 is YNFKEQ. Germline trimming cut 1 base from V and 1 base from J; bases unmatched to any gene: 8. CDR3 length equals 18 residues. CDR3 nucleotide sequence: TGTGCCAGCAGCCAAGCGGGGCTCGGGACTAGGAACACCGGGGAGCTGTTTTTT. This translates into CASSQAGLGTRNTGELFF.

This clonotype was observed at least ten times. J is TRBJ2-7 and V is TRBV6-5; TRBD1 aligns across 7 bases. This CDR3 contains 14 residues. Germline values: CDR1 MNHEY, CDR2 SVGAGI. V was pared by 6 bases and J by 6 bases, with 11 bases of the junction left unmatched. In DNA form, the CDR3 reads TGTGCCAGCAGACCCGGACAGGTTGGAGGCGAGCAGTACTTC. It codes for CASRPGQVGGEQYF.

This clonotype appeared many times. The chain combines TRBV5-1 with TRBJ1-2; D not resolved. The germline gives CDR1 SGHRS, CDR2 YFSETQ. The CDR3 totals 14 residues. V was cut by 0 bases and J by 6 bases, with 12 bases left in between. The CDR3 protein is CASSLGTGSDGYTF. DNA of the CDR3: TGCGCCAGCAGCTTGGGGACGGGGAGCGATGGCTACACCTTC.

The CDR3 sequence: CASSAKGYGYTF. CDR3 in DNA: TGTGCCAGCAGTGCAAAGGGTTATGGCTACACCTTC. This chain uses TRBV25-1 with TRBJ1-2; unclear D gene. The germline V and J ends were trimmed by 4 bases and 5 bases, with 8 bases remaining between them. CDR3 length: 12 residues. CDR1 is MGHDK, CDR2 SYGVNS, per germline.

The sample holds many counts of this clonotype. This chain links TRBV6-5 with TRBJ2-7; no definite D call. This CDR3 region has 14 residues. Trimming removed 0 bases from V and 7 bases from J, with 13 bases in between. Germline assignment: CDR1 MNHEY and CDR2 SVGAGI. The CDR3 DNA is TGTGCCAGCAGTTACTCAGGGCCAGCTGGGGAGCAGTACTTC. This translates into CASSYSGPAGEQYF.

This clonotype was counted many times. The CDR3 spells CSAGSSGTAYGYTF. The CDR3 DNA reads as TGCAGTGCTGGATCTTCCGGGACGGCCTATGGCTACACCTTC. This rearrangement joins TRBV20-1 to TRBJ1-2, with D maybe TRBD1 (5 bases). In germline, CDR1 is DFQATT, CDR2 SNEGSKA (reference sequence). The CDR3 spans 14 residues. Trimming stripped 5 bases from V and 4 bases from J, with 17 bases between.

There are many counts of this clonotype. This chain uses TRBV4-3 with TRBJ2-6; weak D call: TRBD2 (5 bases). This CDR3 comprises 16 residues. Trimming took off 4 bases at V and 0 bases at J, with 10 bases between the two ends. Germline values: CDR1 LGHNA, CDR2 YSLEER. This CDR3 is CASSRAGSSGANVLTF. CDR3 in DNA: TGCGCCAGCAGCCGGGCGGGCAGCTCTGGGGCCAACGTCCTGACTTTC.

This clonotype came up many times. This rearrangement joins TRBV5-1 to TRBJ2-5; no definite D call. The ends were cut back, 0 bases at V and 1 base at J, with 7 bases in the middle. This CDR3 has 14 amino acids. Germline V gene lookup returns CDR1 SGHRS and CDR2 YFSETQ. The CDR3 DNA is TGCGCCAGCAGCTTGGTTATATCCCAAGAGACCCAGTACTTC. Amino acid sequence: CASSLVISQETQYF.

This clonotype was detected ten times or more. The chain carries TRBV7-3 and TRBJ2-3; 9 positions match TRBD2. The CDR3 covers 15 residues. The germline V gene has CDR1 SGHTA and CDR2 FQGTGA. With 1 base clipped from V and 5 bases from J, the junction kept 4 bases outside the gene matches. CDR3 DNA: TGTGCCAGCAGCTTAAGGCCAGCGGGAGGAGATACGCAGTATTTT. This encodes CASSLRPAGGDTQYF.

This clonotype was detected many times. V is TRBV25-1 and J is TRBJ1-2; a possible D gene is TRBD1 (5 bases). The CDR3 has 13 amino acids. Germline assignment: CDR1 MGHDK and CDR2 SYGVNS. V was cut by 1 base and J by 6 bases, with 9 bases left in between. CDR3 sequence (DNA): TGTGCCAGCAGTGAATTAGGCAGGGATGGCTACACCTTC. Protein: CASSELGRDGYTF.

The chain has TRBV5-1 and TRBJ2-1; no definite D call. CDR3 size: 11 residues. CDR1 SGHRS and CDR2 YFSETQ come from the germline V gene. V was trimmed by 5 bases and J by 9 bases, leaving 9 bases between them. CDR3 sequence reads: CASRSGAEQFF. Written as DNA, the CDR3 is TGCGCCAGCAGATCCGGTGCTGAGCAGTTCTTC.

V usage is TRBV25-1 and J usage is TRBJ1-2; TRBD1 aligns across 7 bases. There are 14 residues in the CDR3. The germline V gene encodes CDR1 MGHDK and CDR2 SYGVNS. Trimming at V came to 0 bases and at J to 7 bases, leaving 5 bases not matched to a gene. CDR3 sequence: CASSEYRQGAGYTF. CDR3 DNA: TGTGCCAGCAGTGAATATAGACAGGGCGCTGGCTACACCTTC.